This is a list of T cell receptor beta chains from one sample in a study of T cell responses to AZD1222 COVID-19 vaccine. The assay was immunoSEQ multiplex PCR, and TCRdb's table has in-frame clones only and misses some. The profile shows some 100,000 clones, roughly nine tenths of them singletons. Sequenced material: peripheral blood, taken on day 0 of AZD1222 vaccination. These TCRs come from an adult in good health. The CDR3 runs from the conserved cysteine through the conserved F or W. A D gene is named only where the DNA matches it firmly. Not every row has a clone size; where given, it reads once, few, many or a size class.

size: -
length: 15
V: TRBV7-9
J: TRBJ1-4
D: -
DNA: TGTGCCAGCAGCCCCGGACTTGGGGCTAATGAAAAACTGTTTTTT
CDR3: CASSPGLGANEKLFF

size: -
length: 14
V: TRBV9
J: TRBJ1-6
D: -
DNA: TGTGCCAGCAGCAACCGACAGAATAATTCACCCCTCCACTTT
CDR3: CASSNRQNNSPLHF

size: -
length: 14
V: TRBV7-3
J: TRBJ1-1
D: -
DNA: TGTGCCAGCAGCTTAGCCGGGGGGAGCACTGAAGCTTTCTTT
CDR3: CASSLAGGSTEAFF

size: -
length: 15
V: TRBV15
J: TRBJ1-4
D: -
DNA: TGTGCCACCAGCAGAGATGCCCCTGGTATTGAAAAACTGTTTTTT
CDR3: CATSRDAPGIEKLFF

size: once
length: 14
V: TRBV30
J: TRBJ1-3
D: -
DNA: TGTGCCTGGAGTCTGGGGCTCTCTGGAAACACCATATATTTT
CDR3: CAWSLGLSGNTIYF

size: -
length: 17
V: TRBV7-8
J: TRBJ1-2
D: TRBD1
DNA: TGTGCCAGCAGCTTAGACAGGGGGCTTTCTTCTAACTATGGCTACACCTTC
CDR3: CASSLDRGLSSNYGYTF

size: -
length: 14
V: TRBV4-1
J: TRBJ1-2
D: -
DNA: TGCGCCAGCAGCCAAGAGCGCTTTTCTGGAGGCTACACCTTC
CDR3: CASSQERFSGGYTF

size: -
length: 16
V: TRBV4-3
J: TRBJ1-3
D: -
DNA: TGCGCCAGCAGCCAATCCTCTAGCGGTTTTGGAAACACCATATATTTT
CDR3: CASSQSSSGFGNTIYF

size: -
length: 15
V: TRBV6-2/TRBV6-3
J: TRBJ2-3
D: TRBD2
DNA: TGTGCCAGCAGCCTTGCAGCGCGGGGGGCAGATACGCAGTATTTT
CDR3: CASSLAARGADTQYF

size: -
length: 13
V: TRBV6-2/TRBV6-3
J: TRBJ2-7
D: TRBD1
DNA: TGTGCCAGCAGTTATGCAGGGGGCTACGAGCAGTACTTC
CDR3: CASSYAGGYEQYF

size: -
length: 16
V: TRBV6-4
J: TRBJ1-5
D: TRBD1
DNA: TGTGCCAAAGGAGGACAGGTCAAAGATAGCAATCAGCCCCAGCATTTT
CDR3: CAKGGQVKDSNQPQHF

size: -
length: 14
V: TRBV3-1/TRBV3-2
J: TRBJ1-2
D: TRBD1
DNA: TGTGCCAGCAGCCCCCAAGGGGGCGTCTATGGCTACACCTTC
CDR3: CASSPQGGVYGYTF

size: -
length: 16
V: TRBV3-1/TRBV3-2
J: TRBJ2-5
D: TRBD1
DNA: TGTGCCAGCAGCCAAGCCGGACAGGGGGCTAACGAGACCCAGTACTTC
CDR3: CASSQAGQGANETQYF

size: once
length: 19
V: TRBV9
J: TRBJ2-6
D: TRBD2
DNA: TGTGCCAGCAGCGCCCCCCTTGGCGGGGGGACCCCTGGGGCCAACGTCCTGACTTTC
CDR3: CASSAPLGGGTPGANVLTF

size: -
length: 13
V: TRBV11-3
J: TRBJ2-2
D: -
DNA: TGTGCCAGCAGCTCGGGCCCGACCGGGGAGCTGTTTTTT
CDR3: CASSSGPTGELFF

size: -
length: 13
V: TRBV19
J: TRBJ2-7
D: -
DNA: TGTGCCAGTAGTATAAGTGTTTCCTACGAGCAGTACTTC
CDR3: CASSISVSYEQYF

size: -
length: 10
V: TRBV19
J: TRBJ1-2
D: -
DNA: TGTGCCAGTAGTCTCGAAGGCTACACCTTC
CDR3: CASSLEGYTF

size: -
length: 16
V: TRBV5-1
J: TRBJ2-7
D: TRBD1
DNA: TGCGCCAGCAGCTTGGGTCAGGGACAGGCCACCTACGAGCAGTACTTC
CDR3: CASSLGQGQATYEQYF

size: -
length: 16
V: TRBV28
J: TRBJ2-4
D: -
DNA: TGTGCCAGCAGCCCGTACAAGATTATAGCCAAAAACATTCAGTACTTC
CDR3: CASSPYKIIAKNIQYF

size: -
length: 13
V: TRBV9
J: TRBJ1-1
D: -
DNA: TGTGCCAGCAGCGTAGAGGGTGGGGCTCAGGTTTTCTTT
CDR3: CASSVEGGAQVFF

size: once
length: 15
V: TRBV7-2
J: TRBJ1-5
D: -
DNA: TGTGCCAGCAGCTTACGGACAAATAGCAATCAGCCCCAGCATTTT
CDR3: CASSLRTNSNQPQHF

size: -
length: 15
V: TRBV19
J: TRBJ1-1
D: -
DNA: TGTGCCAGTACCCCGGGCGGGGGCCCTGGCACTGAAGCTTTCTTT
CDR3: CASTPGGGPGTEAFF

size: -
length: 16
V: TRBV9
J: TRBJ1-1
D: TRBD1
DNA: TGTGCCAGCAGCGTAGTGCGACAGGGTCTTGACACTGAAGCTTTCTTT
CDR3: CASSVVRQGLDTEAFF

size: -
length: 14
V: TRBV11-2
J: TRBJ2-7
D: -
DNA: TGTGCCAGCAGCTTACGGGACCTTCGCTACGAGCAGTACTTC
CDR3: CASSLRDLRYEQYF

size: -
length: 15
V: TRBV7-9
J: TRBJ2-6
D: -
DNA: TGTGCCAGCAGCTTCCGAACAGCTGGGGCCAACGTCCTGACTTTC
CDR3: CASSFRTAGANVLTF

size: -
length: 13
V: TRBV7-8
J: TRBJ1-5
D: -
DNA: TGTGCCAGCAGCGCGGGACTTAATCAGCCCCAGCATTTT
CDR3: CASSAGLNQPQHF

size: once
length: 16
V: TRBV9
J: TRBJ2-1
D: TRBD2
DNA: TGTGCCAGCAGCGTAGTTGTGGCGGGGGGCTACAATGAGCAGTTCTTC
CDR3: CASSVVVAGGYNEQFF

size: -
length: 16
V: TRBV28
J: TRBJ2-7
D: -
DNA: TGTGCCAGCAGTTATCACAGCCGGCGGGGCTCCTACGAGCAGTACTTC
CDR3: CASSYHSRRGSYEQYF

size: -
length: 13
V: TRBV7-3
J: TRBJ1-3
D: -
DNA: TGTGCCAGCAGCTTAACGACTGGAAACACCATATATTTT
CDR3: CASSLTTGNTIYF

size: -
length: 14
V: TRBV6-5
J: TRBJ1-2
D: -
DNA: TGTGCCAGCAGCCGCTGGTCGGGGGACTATGGCTACACCTTC
CDR3: CASSRWSGDYGYTF

size: -
length: 14
V: TRBV6-5
J: TRBJ1-6
D: -
DNA: TGTGTCAGCAGCCTGGCCGGCCAGAATTCACCCCTCCACTTT
CDR3: CVSSLAGQNSPLHF

size: once
length: 16
V: TRBV28
J: TRBJ1-4
D: TRBD1
DNA: TGTGCCAGCAGTCCCAACAGGGGACCGACTAATGAAAAACTGTTTTTT
CDR3: CASSPNRGPTNEKLFF

size: -
length: 14
V: TRBV5-1
J: TRBJ2-7
D: TRBD1
DNA: TGCGCCAGCAGCTTGGCACAGGGGGTTTACGAGCAGTACTTC
CDR3: CASSLAQGVYEQYF

size: once
length: 12
V: TRBV7-9
J: TRBJ2-2
D: -
DNA: TGTGCCAGCAGATACCAAACCGGGGAGCTGTTTTTT
CDR3: CASRYQTGELFF

size: -
length: 15
V: TRBV6-6
J: TRBJ2-2
D: -
DNA: TGTGCCAGCAGTATGGGTCTCCTTGGGGGCGGGGAGCTGTTTTTT
CDR3: CASSMGLLGGGELFF

size: -
length: 14
V: TRBV5-1
J: TRBJ1-4
D: -
DNA: TGCGCCAGCAGCCTAGGGGGATCTAATGAAAAACTGTTTTTT
CDR3: CASSLGGSNEKLFF

size: -
length: 14
V: TRBV19
J: TRBJ2-7
D: -
DNA: TGTGCCAGCGCCCCGGGACGGAGCTCCTACGAGCAGTACTTC
CDR3: CASAPGRSSYEQYF

size: few
length: 16
V: TRBV11-2
J: TRBJ1-4
D: TRBD1
DNA: TGTGCCATTAAACGGGACAGGGGTCCAACTAATGAAAAACTGTTTTTT
CDR3: CAIKRDRGPTNEKLFF

size: -
length: 15
V: TRBV12-5
J: TRBJ1-4
D: TRBD1
DNA: TGTGCTAGTGCCACCGGGGACAGGGATTTGGAAAAACTGTTTTTT
CDR3: CASATGDRDLEKLFF

size: -
length: 14
V: TRBV5-1
J: TRBJ1-2
D: TRBD1
DNA: TGCGCCAGCAGCTTGGACAGGGGTCAGGCTGGCTACACCTTC
CDR3: CASSLDRGQAGYTF

size: -
length: 13
V: TRBV7-8
J: TRBJ1-1
D: -
DNA: TGTGCCAGCAGCTCTTATGCCATCACTGAAGCTTTCTTT
CDR3: CASSSYAITEAFF

size: -
length: 16
V: TRBV6-6
J: TRBJ1-2
D: -
DNA: TGTGCCAGCAGTTACTCCCCGGACGACATTAACTATGGCTACACCTTC
CDR3: CASSYSPDDINYGYTF

size: once
length: 15
V: TRBV5-6
J: TRBJ1-1
D: -
DNA: TGTGCCAGCAGCGGTGAGTGGGGCCTCGAGACTGAAGCTTTCTTT
CDR3: CASSGEWGLETEAFF

size: -
length: 14
V: TRBV9
J: TRBJ1-1
D: -
DNA: TGTGCCAGCAGCGCGTCCGTGGGGAACACTGAAGCTTTCTTT
CDR3: CASSASVGNTEAFF

size: -
length: 16
V: TRBV5-5
J: TRBJ2-2
D: TRBD1
DNA: TGTGCCAGCAGCTCCCGGACAGGGGGAAGAACCGGGGAGCTGTTTTTT
CDR3: CASSSRTGGRTGELFF

size: -
length: 17
V: TRBV4-1
J: TRBJ1-1
D: -
DNA: TGCGCCAGCAGCCAAGATCCCGGGGGGAGGATGAACACTGAAGCTTTCTTT
CDR3: CASSQDPGGRMNTEAFF

size: few
length: 15
V: TRBV28
J: TRBJ2-7
D: -
DNA: TGTGCCAGCAGGTCCCCAGGAGCAGGCAAAAACGAGCAGTACTTC
CDR3: CASRSPGAGKNEQYF

size: -
length: 15
V: TRBV6-5
J: TRBJ1-2
D: TRBD1
DNA: TGTGCCAGCAACACAAACAGGGGGGAGGACTATGGCTACACCTTC
CDR3: CASNTNRGEDYGYTF

size: -
length: 13
V: TRBV13
J: TRBJ1-6
D: -
DNA: TGTGCCAGCAGCTTAGCAGGGGTTTCACCCCTCCACTTT
CDR3: CASSLAGVSPLHF

size: -
length: 15
V: TRBV6-5
J: TRBJ2-7
D: TRBD1
DNA: TGTGCCAGCAGTCCGTCCCGGGACAGGTACTACGAGCAGTACTTC
CDR3: CASSPSRDRYYEQYF

size: -
length: 16
V: TRBV3-1/TRBV3-2
J: TRBJ2-5
D: TRBD2
DNA: TGTGCCAGCAGCCAATACCTAGCGGGGGGGTTTCAGACCCAGTACTTC
CDR3: CASSQYLAGGFQTQYF

size: -
length: 14
V: TRBV27
J: TRBJ2-7
D: -
DNA: TGTGCCAGCAGTGCCGGGGGCAGCTCCTACGAGCAGTACTTC
CDR3: CASSAGGSSYEQYF

size: -
length: 15
V: TRBV19
J: TRBJ2-7
D: TRBD2
DNA: TGTGCCAGTAGTATTTCAGCTTGGGAGGGGAGCGAGCAGTACTTC
CDR3: CASSISAWEGSEQYF

size: -
length: 16
V: TRBV4-3
J: TRBJ1-1
D: -
DNA: TGCGCCAGCAGCCAAGTTCCCAGTGGGTTTGACACTGAAGCTTTCTTT
CDR3: CASSQVPSGFDTEAFF

size: -
length: 15
V: TRBV9
J: TRBJ1-2
D: -
DNA: TGTGCCAGCAGCGACGACACCGCCGGAATCTATGGCTACACCTTC
CDR3: CASSDDTAGIYGYTF

size: -
length: 16
V: TRBV6-2/TRBV6-3
J: TRBJ1-2
D: -
DNA: TGTGCCAGCAGTTCCCCAGCGGGGAGGGCGGGCTATGGCTACACCTTC
CDR3: CASSSPAGRAGYGYTF

size: -
length: 18
V: TRBV5-6
J: TRBJ1-6
D: TRBD1
DNA: TGTGCCAGCAGCTTGCGTATGACAGGGGGCAATGGGAATTCACCCCTCCACTTT
CDR3: CASSLRMTGGNGNSPLHF

size: -
length: 12
V: TRBV5-1
J: TRBJ2-3
D: -
DNA: TGCGCCAGCAGCTTGTTCTGGGATACGCAGTATTTT
CDR3: CASSLFWDTQYF

size: once
length: 18
V: TRBV6-2/TRBV6-3
J: TRBJ2-3
D: TRBD2
DNA: TGTGCCAGCAGTGCCCGACTAGCGGGGGCACCGAGCACAGATACGCAGTATTTT
CDR3: CASSARLAGAPSTDTQYF

size: -
length: 12
V: TRBV19
J: TRBJ1-5
D: -
DNA: TGTGCCAGCTGGGAATTCAATCAGCCCCAGCATTTT
CDR3: CASWEFNQPQHF